This T cell receptor (beta chain) was identified in a study of T cell responses to AZD1222 COVID-19 vaccine. Sequenced by immunoSEQ multiplex PCR; TCRdb stores in-frame clones only, minus some. The sample shows about 140,000 clones, approximately 90% of them seen only once. Germline assignment: CDR1 MDHEN and CDR2 SYDVKM. The CDR3 consists of 15 residues. The ends lost 4 bases at V and 4 bases at J; junction bases unmatched: 8. Broader study findings: Donors were largely white British and mainly female; clonal diversity was possibly underestimated. The study found Spike-specific TCR breadth and depth rose after two AZD1222 doses.

To note about this clone: Its antigen is not identified.

The clonotype was recovered from an adult who received the AZD1222 COVID-19 vaccine. The chain combines TRBV28 with TRBJ1-1; 8 nucleotides line up with TRBD1. Sequencing was performed on peripheral blood, taken 28 days after the second AZD1222 dose. The CDR3 DNA sequence: TGTGCCAGCAGTTCAGGGGGCGGTCGTCCCACTGAAGCTTTCTTT. Its protein product is CASSSGGGRPTEAFF. The whole variable domain, filled in from reference TRBV28 and TRBJ1-1, reads DVKVTQSSRYLVKRTGEKVFLECVQDMDHENMFWYRQDPGLGLRLIYFSYDVKMKEKGDIPEGYSVSREKKERFSLILESASTNQTSMYLCASSSGGGRPTEAFFGQGTRLTVV.